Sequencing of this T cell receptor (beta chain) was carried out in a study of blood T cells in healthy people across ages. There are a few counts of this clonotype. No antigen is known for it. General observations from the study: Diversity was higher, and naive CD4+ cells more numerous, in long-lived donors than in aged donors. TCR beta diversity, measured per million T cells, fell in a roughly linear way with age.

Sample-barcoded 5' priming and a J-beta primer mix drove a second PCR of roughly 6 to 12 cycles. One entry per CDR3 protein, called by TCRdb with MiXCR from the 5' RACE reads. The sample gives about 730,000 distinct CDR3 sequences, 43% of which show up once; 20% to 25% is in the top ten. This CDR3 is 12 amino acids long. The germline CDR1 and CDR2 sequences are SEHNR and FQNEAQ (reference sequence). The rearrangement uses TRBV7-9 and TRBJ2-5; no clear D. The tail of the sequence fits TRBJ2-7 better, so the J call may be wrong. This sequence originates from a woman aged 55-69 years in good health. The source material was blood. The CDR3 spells CASSSFAYEQYF. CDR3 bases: TGTGCCAGCAGTTCGTTTGCTTACGAGCAGTACTTC.